The clone carrying this T cell receptor beta chain has a count of ten or more. Time point: before trial treatment. Along with nivolumab and ipilimumab, donors received aspirin, low-dose cyclophosphamide and low-dose radiotherapy. This sample is part of a study of low-dose radiotherapy and immunotherapy resistance in tumors. Germline V lookup: CDR1 MRHNA, CDR2 SNTAGT. The CDR3 has 14 residues. V lost 4 bases to trimming and J lost 1 base; unmatched junction nucleotides: 2. Gene-specific TRAV and TRBV primers were used for first-strand cDNA, covering alpha and beta chains. TCRs were put through roughly 20 PCR cycles of amplification with Phusion. A constant-region primer and the V-primer adapter served as the primer pair. One entry per CDR3 protein results from TCRdb running MiXCR on the reads. Found here are approximately 90,000 distinct CDR3 sequences, more than 8% of them singletons; the top ten hold around 0.98%.

The clonotype originates from a male donor with prostate cancer. V is TRBV6-4 and J is TRBJ2-3; 7 nucleotides line up with TRBD2. Sequencing used PBMCs, obtained before treatment. CDR3 DNA: TGTGCCAGCAGTGTGGCGGGAGGCACAGATACGCAGTATTTT. Its translation is CASSVAGGTDTQYF.